These T cell receptor beta chains were read from a single sample in a study of Japanese encephalitis immunity and Zika vaccine responses. Via MiXCR, TCRdb re-called the 5' RACE reads, giving one row per CDR3 protein. The data hold 150 to 250 distinct CDR3 sequences, with more than 0.85% observed a single time. This specimen consisted of antigen-activated CD4+ T cells from blood, cultured, obtained during a Zika inactivated vaccine study. Every receptor here comes from an adult man who received an inactivated Zika virus vaccine. The CDR3 runs from the conserved cysteine through the conserved F or W. D genes are given only for firm matches. Clone size is given as once, few, many, or a class for an expanded clone.

D gene	V gene	J gene	clone size	CDR3 protein	CDR3 DNA
.	TRBV24-1	TRBJ2-5	large	CATSAAGGTETQYF	TGTGCCACCAGTGCGGCAGGGGGGACAGAGACCCAGTACTTC
.	TRBV6-1	TRBJ1-5	medium-sized	CASSEEGSQPQHF	TGTGCCAGCAGTGAAGAGGGGTCTCAGCCCCAGCATTTT
.	TRBV2	TRBJ1-5	hyperexpanded	CASSPDSYSNQPQHF	TGTGCCAGCAGTCCGGACAGTTATAGCAATCAGCCCCAGCATTTT
.	TRBV27	TRBJ1-2	medium-sized	CASSLSRGLDGYTF	TGTGCCAGCAGTTTATCTAGGGGTTTAGATGGCTACACCTTC
.	TRBV28	TRBJ1-5	large	CASSFSGNGQPQHF	TGTGCCAGCAGTTTTTCGGGGAATGGACAGCCCCAGCATTTT
TRBD1	TRBV5-1	TRBJ2-5	large	CASSRDSDQETQYF	TGCGCCAGCAGCAGGGACAGTGACCAAGAGACCCAGTACTTC
.	TRBV5-5	TRBJ1-1	large	CASSTDYRVGTEAFF	TGTGCCAGCAGCACGGATTACAGGGTGGGCACTGAAGCTTTCTTT
.	TRBV7-7	TRBJ2-5	medium-sized	CASSLRGQETQYF	TGTGCCAGCAGCTTAAGGGGTCAAGAGACCCAGTACTTC
.	TRBV4-3	TRBJ2-1	hyperexpanded	CASSGFNEQFF	TGCGCCAGCAGCGGCTTCAATGAGCAGTTCTTC
.	TRBV24-1	TRBJ2-3	medium-sized	CATSSPGTDTQYF	TGTGCCACCAGTTCTCCTGGGACAGATACGCAGTATTTT
.	TRBV18	TRBJ2-2	medium-sized	CASSPAADRMVLFF	TGTGCCAGCTCACCAGCTGCGGACCGAATGGTGCTGTTTTTT
TRBD2	TRBV4-1	TRBJ2-3	large	CASSQEPAASGGARDTQYF	TGCGCCAGCAGCCAAGAACCCGCGGCAAGCGGGGGGGCGCGGGATACGCAGTATTTT
.	TRBV7-2	TRBJ2-7	hyperexpanded	CASSLSFEGEQYF	TGTGCCAGCAGCTTAAGTTTCGAGGGCGAGCAGTACTTC
TRBD2	TRBV7-8	TRBJ2-7	hyperexpanded	CASGEGIYEQYF	TGTGCCTCGGGGGAGGGTATCTACGAGCAGTACTTC